Below, 19 T cell receptor beta chains from the same sample are listed, as sequenced in a study of T cell responses to AZD1222 COVID-19 vaccine (dated by TCRdb to the early 2020s). The sample's time point label, decoded: about 28 days (+/-7) after the second vaccine dose. The library was built by means of the immunoSEQ multiplex PCR assay. TCRdb limited this immuneACCESS table to in-frame rearrangements with V and J called. A share of clones is missing; checked studies link under half to unresolved V genes, and the rest is unexplained. The sample has around 120,000 clones on record, roughly 92% of them singletons. The top ten constitute more than 0.95% of the sample. The sequenced sample was peripheral blood, obtained 28 days after the second AZD1222 dose. Receptors originate from an adult who received the AZD1222 COVID-19 vaccine.

This clone was recorded only once. The chain has TRBV27 and TRBJ2-5; D unclear. Trimming shortened V by 2 bases and J by 4 bases, and 5 bases separated the two germline ends. The CDR3 has 12 residues. CDR1 and CDR2 from the germline V gene are MNHEY and SMNVEV (reference sequence). CDR3 nucleotides: TGTGCCAGCAGTTTAAAAGGAGAGACCCAGTACTTC. This encodes CASSLKGETQYF.

The chain uses TRBV19 and TRBJ2-1; D unclear. V was trimmed by 7 bases and J by 0 bases, leaving 10 bases between them. Germline assignment: CDR1 LNHDA and CDR2 SQIVND (reference sequence). The length of the CDR3 is 14 residues. The CDR3 sequence: CASKTDFSYNEQFF. CDR3 bases: TGTGCCAGTAAAACAGACTTCTCCTACAATGAGCAGTTCTTC.

The genes are TRBV4-2 and TRBJ1-5, with D possibly being TRBD1 (6 bases). V was cut by 0 bases and J by 6 bases, with 18 bases left in between. The CDR3 sequence is 17 residues long. Germline loops: CDR1 LGHNA, CDR2 YNFKEQ. CDR3: CASSQEIGWGAGQPQHF. CDR3 DNA: TGTGCCAGCAGCCAAGAAATCGGATGGGGGGCCGGTCAGCCCCAGCATTTT.

The V call is TRBV19, the J call TRBJ2-3; no definite D call. This CDR3 is 14 amino acids long. V shed 6 bases and J shed 1 base, with 11 bases lying between them. Germline V gene data show CDR1 as LNHDA and CDR2 as SQIVND (reference sequence). CDR3 sequence reads: CASSELGGTDTQYF. The CDR3 DNA follows: TGTGCCAGTAGCGAGCTCGGCGGCACAGATACGCAGTATTTT.

The rearrangement uses TRBV29-1 and TRBJ2-7; D is possibly TRBD1 (6 bases). The CDR3 sequence is 12 residues long. Germline CDR1 SQVTM, CDR2 ANQGSEA. Trimming pared 6 bases from V and 3 bases from J, leaving 12 bases between. DNA for the CDR3: TGCAGCGTCGCACAGGGCCTCTACGAGCAGTACTTC. Encoded protein: CSVAQGLYEQYF.

J is TRBJ1-4 and V is TRBV10-3; D gene ambiguous. Trimming pared 7 bases from V and 5 bases from J, leaving 14 bases between. CDR1 ENHRY and CDR2 SYGVKD come from the germline V gene. The CDR3 has 14 amino acids. The CDR3 loop reads CAIKGIRENEKLFF. As DNA, the CDR3 is TGTGCCATCAAGGGTATCCGAGAGAATGAAAAACTGTTTTTT.

The chain links TRBV2 to TRBJ2-1, with 14 bases aligning to TRBD2. J lost 10 bases, V lost 8 bases, and 19 bases had no gene match. CDR3 length equals 18 residues. Germline lookup yields CDR1 SNHLY and CDR2 FYNNEI. The CDR3 protein is CASDPGTSGSPKVGEQFF. The CDR3 DNA sequence: TGTGCCAGCGACCCCGGGACTAGCGGGAGCCCCAAGGTGGGCGAGCAGTTCTTC.

J is TRBJ1-1 and V is TRBV13; TRBD1 might be the D (5 bases). Trimming cost V 3 bases and J 2 bases, with 16 bases left between them. Germline CDR1 reads PRHDT; CDR2 reads FYEKMQ (reference sequence). The CDR3 loop spans 16 amino acids. In DNA form, the CDR3 reads TGTGCCAGCAGCTTCTCAACCGGGACTGTAAACACTGAAGCTTTCTTT. Amino acids: CASSFSTGTVNTEAFF.

The chain combines TRBV7-3 with TRBJ2-6; D not certain. The V end lost 2 bases, the J end lost 0 bases, and 5 bases lay between the germline ends. Germline V CDR1 and CDR2: SGHTA, FQGTGA. The CDR3 sequence is 15 residues long. DNA of the CDR3: TGTGCCAGCAGCTTAGGGTACTCTGGGGCCAACGTCCTGACTTTC. This translates into CASSLGYSGANVLTF.

The chain has TRBV7-9 and TRBJ1-5; D is uncertain. The CDR3 contains 14 residues. V was trimmed by 7 bases and J by 1 base, leaving 11 bases between them. Looked up from germline, CDR1 is SEHNR and CDR2 is FQNEAQ (reference sequence). CDR3 sequence reads: CASTTLGSNQPQHF. The DNA of the CDR3 is TGTGCCAGCACCACCTTAGGGAGCAATCAGCCCCAGCATTTT.

V and J are TRBV9 and TRBJ1-6, with 8 bases identical to TRBD1. The CDR3 is 15 amino acids. Germline CDR1 reads SGDLS; CDR2 reads YYNGEE. After removal of 4 bases from V and 10 bases from J, the junction contained 10 bases not matched to a gene. The CDR3 DNA reads TGTGCCAGCAGCACAGGGGGGGGAGGTAGATCACCCCTCCACTTT. It encodes CASSTGGGGRSPLHF.

The rearrangement joins TRBV7-2 to TRBJ1-5; 8 nucleotides line up with TRBD1. This CDR3 comprises 15 residues. Trimming removed 5 bases from V and 3 bases from J; junction bases left unmatched: 6. CDR1 and CDR2 from the germline V gene are SGHTA and FQGNSA. The CDR3 is CASSRTGSNNQPQHF. The CDR3 region has the DNA TGTGCCAGCAGCCGGACAGGGTCCAACAATCAGCCCCAGCATTTT.

CDR3 sequence reads: CASSPGGNTIYF. DNA of the CDR3: TGTGCCAGCAGTCCGGGAGGAAACACCATATATTTT. The V and J genes are TRBV11-2 and TRBJ1-3; D is unclear. V lost 6 bases and J 4 bases, leaving 7 bases between the germline ends. Germline V lookup: CDR1 SGHAT, CDR2 FQNNGV. The CDR3 runs 12 residues.

The chain joins TRBV6-2 or TRBV6-3 to TRBJ1-2; no reliable D call. V lost 6 bases, J lost 6 bases, and 11 bases lay in between. Germline CDR1 is MNHEY and CDR2 is SVGEGT. This CDR3 has 12 amino acids. This chain's CDR3 is CASSILAHGYTF. In nucleotides, the CDR3 is TGTGCCAGCAGCATTCTCGCTCATGGCTACACCTTC.

The chain couples TRBV7-2 to TRBJ1-2, with D perhaps matching TRBD1 (5 bases). In germline, CDR1 is SGHTA, CDR2 FQGNSA. The CDR3 length is 15 residues. V was trimmed by 4 bases and J by 8 bases, leaving 20 bases between them. In DNA, the CDR3 is TGTGCCAGCAGCTCGGCCGGGACTCCCTTCGCGGGCTACACCTTC. Its protein product is CASSSAGTPFAGYTF.

This sequence joins TRBV6-2 or TRBV6-3 and TRBJ2-1; 9 nucleotides line up with TRBD2. Germline loops: CDR1 MNHEY, CDR2 SVGEGT. This CDR3 has 15 residues. The J segment lost 7 bases and the V segment lost 6 bases, leaving 10 bases of the junction unmatched. Here the CDR3 reads CASSPSIAGVNEQFF. The DNA for the CDR3 is TGTGCCAGCAGCCCCTCGATAGCGGGAGTTAATGAGCAGTTCTTC.

The chain carries TRBV27 and TRBJ1-2; possible D gene TRBD1, 6 bases. CDR3 size: 14 residues. V was pared by 6 bases and J by 7 bases, with 18 bases between. Germline V gene data show CDR1 as MNHEY and CDR2 as SMNVEV (reference sequence). DNA of the CDR3: TGTGCCAGCAGCCCCACCGGCACAGGGTTTGGCTACACCTTC. This codes for CASSPTGTGFGYTF.

The rearrangement uses TRBV28 and TRBJ1-6; D uncertain. There are 15 residues in the CDR3. CDR1 MDHEN and CDR2 SYDVKM come from the germline V gene. Trimming took 2 bases from V and 4 from J, leaving 9 bases between them. The CDR3 loop reads CASSLSRQYNSPLHF. DNA for the CDR3: TGTGCCAGCAGTTTAAGCCGTCAGTATAATTCACCCCTCCACTTT.

The chain has TRBV2 and TRBJ2-1; no reliable D call. Germline lookup yields CDR1 SNHLY and CDR2 FYNNEI. This CDR3 is built from 13 residues. V lost 5 bases to trimming and J lost 4 bases, with 9 bases between them. For the CDR3, the DNA is TGTGCCAGCAGTCCGGACCATTACAATGAGCAGTTCTTC. Its protein is CASSPDHYNEQFF.